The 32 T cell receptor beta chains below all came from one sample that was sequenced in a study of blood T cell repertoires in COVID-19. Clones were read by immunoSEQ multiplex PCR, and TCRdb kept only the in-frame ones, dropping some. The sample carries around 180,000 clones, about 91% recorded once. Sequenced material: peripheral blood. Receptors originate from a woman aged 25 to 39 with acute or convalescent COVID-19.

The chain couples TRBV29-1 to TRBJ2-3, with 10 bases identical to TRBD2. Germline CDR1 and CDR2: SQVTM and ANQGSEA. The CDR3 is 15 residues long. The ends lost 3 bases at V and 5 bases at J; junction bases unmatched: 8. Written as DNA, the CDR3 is TGCAGCGTTGATCGTCTAGCGGGGGCGGGAGATACGCAGTATTTT. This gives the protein CSVDRLAGAGDTQYF.

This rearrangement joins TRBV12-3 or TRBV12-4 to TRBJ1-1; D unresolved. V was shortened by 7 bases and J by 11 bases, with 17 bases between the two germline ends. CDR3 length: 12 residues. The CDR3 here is CASTSRDERAFF. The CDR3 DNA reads TGTGCCAGCACCTCCCGCGACGAGAGGGCTTTCTTT.

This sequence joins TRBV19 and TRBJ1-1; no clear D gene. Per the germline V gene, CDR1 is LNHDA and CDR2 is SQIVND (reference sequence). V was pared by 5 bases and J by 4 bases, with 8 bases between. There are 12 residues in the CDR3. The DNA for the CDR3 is TGTGCCAGTAGTGGGCAGCCCACTGAAGCTTTCTTT. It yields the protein CASSGQPTEAFF.

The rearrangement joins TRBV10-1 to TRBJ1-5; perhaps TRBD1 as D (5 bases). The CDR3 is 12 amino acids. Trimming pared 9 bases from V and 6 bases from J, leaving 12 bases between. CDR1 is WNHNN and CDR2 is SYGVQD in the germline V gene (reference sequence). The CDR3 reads CARGPALQPQHF. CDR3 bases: TGCGCCAGGGGGCCGGCTCTTCAGCCCCAGCATTTT.

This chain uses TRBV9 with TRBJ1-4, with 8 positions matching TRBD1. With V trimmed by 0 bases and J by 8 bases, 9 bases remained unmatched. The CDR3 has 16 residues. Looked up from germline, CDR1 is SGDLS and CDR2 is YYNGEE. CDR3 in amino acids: CASSVGQGAFSEKLFF. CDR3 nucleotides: TGTGCCAGCAGCGTAGGTCAGGGGGCGTTTTCAGAAAAACTGTTTTTT.

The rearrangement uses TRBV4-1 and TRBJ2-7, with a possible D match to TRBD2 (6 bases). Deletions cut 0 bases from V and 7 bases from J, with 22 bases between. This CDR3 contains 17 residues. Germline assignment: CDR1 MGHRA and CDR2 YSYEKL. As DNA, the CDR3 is TGCGCCAGCAGCCAAGAGACGGGACTCTTTCGACCGGGGGAGCAGTACTTC. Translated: CASSQETGLFRPGEQYF.

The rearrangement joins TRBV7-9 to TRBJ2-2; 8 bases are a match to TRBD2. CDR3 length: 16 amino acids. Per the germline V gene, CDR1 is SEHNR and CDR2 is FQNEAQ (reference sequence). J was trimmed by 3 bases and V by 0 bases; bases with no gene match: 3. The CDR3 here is CASSLAGTRYTGELFF. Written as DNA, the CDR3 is TGTGCCAGCAGCTTAGCCGGGACTAGATACACCGGGGAGCTGTTTTTT.

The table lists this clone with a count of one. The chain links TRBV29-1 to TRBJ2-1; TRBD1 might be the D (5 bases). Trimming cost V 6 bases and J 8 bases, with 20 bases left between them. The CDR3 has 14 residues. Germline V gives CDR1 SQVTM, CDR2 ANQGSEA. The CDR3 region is CSVTGPSFRDEQFF. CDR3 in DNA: TGCAGCGTCACAGGCCCGTCTTTTAGGGATGAGCAGTTCTTC.

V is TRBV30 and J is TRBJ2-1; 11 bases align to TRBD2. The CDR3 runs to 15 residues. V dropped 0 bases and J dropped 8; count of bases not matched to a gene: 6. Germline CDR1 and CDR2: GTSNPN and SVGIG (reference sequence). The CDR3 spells CAWSVILAGGHEQFF. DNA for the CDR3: TGTGCCTGGAGTGTAATTCTAGCGGGAGGCCATGAGCAGTTCTTC.

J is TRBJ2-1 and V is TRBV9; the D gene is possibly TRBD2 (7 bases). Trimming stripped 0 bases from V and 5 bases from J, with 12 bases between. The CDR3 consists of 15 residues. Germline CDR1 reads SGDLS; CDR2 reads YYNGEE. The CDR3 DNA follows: TGTGCCAGCAGCGTAGGGTGGGAGGGGGACAATGAGCAGTTCTTC. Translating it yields CASSVGWEGDNEQFF. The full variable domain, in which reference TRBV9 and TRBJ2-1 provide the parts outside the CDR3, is DSGVTQTPKHLITATGQRVTLRCSPRSGDLSVYWYQQSLDQGLQFLIQYYNGEERAKGNILERFSAQQFPDLHSELNLSSLELGDSALYFCASSVGWEGDNEQFFGPGTRLTVL.

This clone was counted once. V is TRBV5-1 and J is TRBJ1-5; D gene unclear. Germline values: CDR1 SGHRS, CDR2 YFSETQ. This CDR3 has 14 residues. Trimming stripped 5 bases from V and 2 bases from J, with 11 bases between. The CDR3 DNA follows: TGCGCCAGCAGTCCAAGCGAGGGCAATCAGCCCCAGCATTTT. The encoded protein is CASSPSEGNQPQHF.

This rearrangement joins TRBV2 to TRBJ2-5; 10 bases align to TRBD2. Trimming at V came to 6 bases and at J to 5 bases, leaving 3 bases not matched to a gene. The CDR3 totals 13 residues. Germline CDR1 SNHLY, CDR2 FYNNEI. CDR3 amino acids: CASRASGSETQYF. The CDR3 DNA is TGTGCCAGCAGGGCTAGCGGGAGTGAGACCCAGTACTTC.

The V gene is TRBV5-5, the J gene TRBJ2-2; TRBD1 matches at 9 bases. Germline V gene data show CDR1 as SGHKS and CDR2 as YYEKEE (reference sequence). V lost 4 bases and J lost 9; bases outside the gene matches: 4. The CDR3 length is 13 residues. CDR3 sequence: CASSQDRGRELFF. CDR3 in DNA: TGTGCCAGCAGCCAGGACAGGGGTAGGGAGCTGTTTTTT.

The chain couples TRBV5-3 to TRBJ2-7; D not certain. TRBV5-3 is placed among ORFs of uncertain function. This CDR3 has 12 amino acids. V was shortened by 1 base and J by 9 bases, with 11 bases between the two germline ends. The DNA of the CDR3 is TGTGCCAGAAGCTTGAGGCCTAGGCCGCAGTACTTC. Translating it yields CARSLRPRPQYF.

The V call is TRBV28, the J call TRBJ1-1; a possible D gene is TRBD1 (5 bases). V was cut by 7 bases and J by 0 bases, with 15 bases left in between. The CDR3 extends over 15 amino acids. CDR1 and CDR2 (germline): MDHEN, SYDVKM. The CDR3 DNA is TGTGCCAGCAATGTACGGGCGGGGGTGAACACTGAAGCTTTCTTT. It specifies CASNVRAGVNTEAFF.

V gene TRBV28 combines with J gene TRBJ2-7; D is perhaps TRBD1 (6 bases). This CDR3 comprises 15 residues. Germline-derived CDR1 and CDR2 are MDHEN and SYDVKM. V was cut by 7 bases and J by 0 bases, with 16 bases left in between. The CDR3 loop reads CASKSGTGSSYEQYF. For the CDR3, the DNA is TGTGCCAGCAAGAGTGGTACAGGGAGCTCCTACGAGCAGTACTTC.

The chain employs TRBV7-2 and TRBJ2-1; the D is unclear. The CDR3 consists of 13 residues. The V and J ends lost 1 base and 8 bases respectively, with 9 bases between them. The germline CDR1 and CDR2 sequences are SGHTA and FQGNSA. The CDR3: CASSLEGAYEQFF. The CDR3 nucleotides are TGTGCCAGCAGCTTAGAAGGAGCCTATGAGCAGTTCTTC.

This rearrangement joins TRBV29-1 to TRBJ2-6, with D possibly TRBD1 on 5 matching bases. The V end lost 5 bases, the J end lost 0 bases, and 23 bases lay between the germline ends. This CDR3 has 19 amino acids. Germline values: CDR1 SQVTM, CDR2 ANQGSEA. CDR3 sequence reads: CSVLDPRGAISSGANVLTF. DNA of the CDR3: TGCAGCGTTCTTGACCCCCGTGGGGCTATAAGCTCTGGGGCCAACGTCCTGACTTTC.

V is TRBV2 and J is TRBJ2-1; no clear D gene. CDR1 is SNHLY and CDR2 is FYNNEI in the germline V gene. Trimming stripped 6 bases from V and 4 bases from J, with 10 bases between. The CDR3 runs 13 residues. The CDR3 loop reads CASRPTEYNEQFF. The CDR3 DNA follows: TGTGCCAGCAGACCCACTGAGTACAATGAGCAGTTCTTC.

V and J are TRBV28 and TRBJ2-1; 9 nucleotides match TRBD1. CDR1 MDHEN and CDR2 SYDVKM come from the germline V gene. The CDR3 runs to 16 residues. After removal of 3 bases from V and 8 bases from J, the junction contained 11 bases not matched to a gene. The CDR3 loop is CASSLPGQGSFHEQFF. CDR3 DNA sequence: TGTGCCAGCAGTTTGCCGGGACAGGGAAGCTTCCATGAGCAGTTCTTC.

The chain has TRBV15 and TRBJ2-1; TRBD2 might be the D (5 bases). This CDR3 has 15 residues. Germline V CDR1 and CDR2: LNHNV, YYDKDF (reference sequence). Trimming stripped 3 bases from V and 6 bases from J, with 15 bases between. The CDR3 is CATSREATPLNEQFF. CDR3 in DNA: TGTGCCACCAGCAGGGAGGCCACCCCGCTCAATGAGCAGTTCTTC.

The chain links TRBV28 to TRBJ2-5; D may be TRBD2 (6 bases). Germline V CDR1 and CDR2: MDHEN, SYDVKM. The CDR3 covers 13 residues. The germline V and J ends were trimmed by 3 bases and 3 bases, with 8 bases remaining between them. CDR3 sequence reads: CASSLGGKETQYF. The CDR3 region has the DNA TGTGCCAGCAGTTTGGGCGGGAAAGAGACCCAGTACTTC.

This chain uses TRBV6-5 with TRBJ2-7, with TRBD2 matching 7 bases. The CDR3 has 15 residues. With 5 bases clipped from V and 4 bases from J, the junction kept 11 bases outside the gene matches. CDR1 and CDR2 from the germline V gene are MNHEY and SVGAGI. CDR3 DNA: TGTGCCAGCAGTCCCGTGGGAGCGGGACCTTACGAGCAGTACTTC. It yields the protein CASSPVGAGPYEQYF.

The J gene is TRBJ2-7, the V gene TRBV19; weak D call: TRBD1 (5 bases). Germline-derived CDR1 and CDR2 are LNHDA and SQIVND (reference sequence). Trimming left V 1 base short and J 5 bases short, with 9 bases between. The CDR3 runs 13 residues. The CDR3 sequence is CASSIGRQNEQYF. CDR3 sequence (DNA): TGTGCCAGTAGTATAGGGCGACAGAACGAGCAGTACTTC.

CDR3 DNA: TGTGCCAGCAGCCCACGACTTAGCGGGAGGGCCTCTCCCCAGTTCTTC. It specifies CASSPRLSGRASPQFF. The chain carries TRBV4-2 and TRBJ2-1; TRBD2 matches 11 bases. The CDR3 consists of 16 residues. CDR1 is LGHNA and CDR2 is YNFKEQ in the germline V gene. The junction had 15 bases not matched to a gene; V was cut back by 4 bases and J by 13 bases.

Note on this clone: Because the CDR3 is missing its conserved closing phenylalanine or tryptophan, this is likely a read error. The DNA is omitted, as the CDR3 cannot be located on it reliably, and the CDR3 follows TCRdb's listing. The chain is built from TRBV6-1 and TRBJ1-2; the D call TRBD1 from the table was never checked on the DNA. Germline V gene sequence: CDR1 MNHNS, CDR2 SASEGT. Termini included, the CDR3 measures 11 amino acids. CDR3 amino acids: CASSEYEQWAL.

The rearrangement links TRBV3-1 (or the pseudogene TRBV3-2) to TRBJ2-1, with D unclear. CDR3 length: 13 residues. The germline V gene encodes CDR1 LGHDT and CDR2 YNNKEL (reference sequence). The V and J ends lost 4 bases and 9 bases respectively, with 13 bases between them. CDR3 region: CASSPPVYGEQFF. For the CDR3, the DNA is TGTGCCAGCAGCCCACCGGTTTATGGTGAGCAGTTCTTC.

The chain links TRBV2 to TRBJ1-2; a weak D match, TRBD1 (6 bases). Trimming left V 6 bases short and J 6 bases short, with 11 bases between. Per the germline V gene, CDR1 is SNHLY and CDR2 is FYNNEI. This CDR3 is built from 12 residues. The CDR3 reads CASRARGDGYTF. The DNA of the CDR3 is TGTGCCAGCAGAGCCAGGGGAGATGGCTACACCTTC.

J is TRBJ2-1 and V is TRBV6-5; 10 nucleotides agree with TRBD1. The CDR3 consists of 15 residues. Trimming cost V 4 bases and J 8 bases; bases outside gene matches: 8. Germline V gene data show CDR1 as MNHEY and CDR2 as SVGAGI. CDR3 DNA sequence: TGTGCCAGCAGTTCCGGGACAGGGGTATACGATGAGCAGTTCTTC. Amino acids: CASSSGTGVYDEQFF.

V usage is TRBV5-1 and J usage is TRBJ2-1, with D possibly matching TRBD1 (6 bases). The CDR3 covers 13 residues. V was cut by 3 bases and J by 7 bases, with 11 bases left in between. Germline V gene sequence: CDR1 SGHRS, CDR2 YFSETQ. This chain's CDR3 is CASSSGEGNEQFF. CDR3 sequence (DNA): TGCGCCAGCAGCTCAGGGGAAGGGAATGAGCAGTTCTTC.

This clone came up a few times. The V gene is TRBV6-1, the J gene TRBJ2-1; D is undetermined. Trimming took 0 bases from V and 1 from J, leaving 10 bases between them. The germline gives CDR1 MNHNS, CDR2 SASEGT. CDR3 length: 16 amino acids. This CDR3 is CASSEAGELSYNEQFF. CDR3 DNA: TGTGCCAGCAGTGAAGCGGGCGAGCTTTCCTACAATGAGCAGTTCTTC.

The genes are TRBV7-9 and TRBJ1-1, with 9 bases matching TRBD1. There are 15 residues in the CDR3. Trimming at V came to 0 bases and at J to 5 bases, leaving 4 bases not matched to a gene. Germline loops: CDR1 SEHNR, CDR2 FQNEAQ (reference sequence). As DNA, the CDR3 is TGTGCCAGCAGCTTAGCGGGACAGGGTGGGACTGAAGCTTTCTTT. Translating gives CASSLAGQGGTEAFF.